This T cell receptor (beta chain) was recovered during a study of CD8 T cells in ankylosing spondylitis. Regarding this clonotype: Its antigen is unidentified.

It was by quantitative 5'-RACE with molecular barcodes that TCR beta libraries were made. TCRdb recomputed calls from the 5' RACE reads with MiXCR, one row per CDR3 protein. Of more than 250,000 distinct CDR3 sequences listed, 9.5% to 13% are singletons. The CDR3 consists of 14 residues. Germline CDR1 is MDHEN and CDR2 is SYDVKM. Trimming took off 5 bases at V and 4 bases at J, with 14 bases between the two ends. Study-wide points: Several of the motif variants were reported before in synovial fluid and blood from reactive arthritis. A TCR beta motif of under ten highly homologous variants appeared characteristic of ankylosing spondylitis blood.

Sequenced sample: blood, either unsorted or a sorted T cell fraction (not recorded which). The V and J genes are TRBV28 and TRBJ2-5; D is possibly TRBD1 or TRBD2 (5 bases each). The clonotype was recovered from a female donor with ankylosing spondylitis or in good health (not recorded which). CDR3: CASSPRESLETQYF. The CDR3 coding sequence is TGTGCCAGCAGTCCCAGGGAGTCTCTAGAGACCCAGTACTTC.